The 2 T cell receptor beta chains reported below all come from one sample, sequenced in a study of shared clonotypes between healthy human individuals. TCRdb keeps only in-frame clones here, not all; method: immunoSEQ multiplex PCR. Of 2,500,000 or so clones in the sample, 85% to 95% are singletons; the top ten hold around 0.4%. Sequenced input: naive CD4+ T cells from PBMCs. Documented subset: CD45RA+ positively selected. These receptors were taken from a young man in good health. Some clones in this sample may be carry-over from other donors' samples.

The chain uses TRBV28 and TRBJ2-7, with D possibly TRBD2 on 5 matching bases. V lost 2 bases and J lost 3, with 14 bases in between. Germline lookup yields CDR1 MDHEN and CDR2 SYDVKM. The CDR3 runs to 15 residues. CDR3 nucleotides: TGTGCCAGCAGTTTAGTATTTACTAGTTACTACGAGCAGTACTTC. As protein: CASSLVFTSYYEQYF.

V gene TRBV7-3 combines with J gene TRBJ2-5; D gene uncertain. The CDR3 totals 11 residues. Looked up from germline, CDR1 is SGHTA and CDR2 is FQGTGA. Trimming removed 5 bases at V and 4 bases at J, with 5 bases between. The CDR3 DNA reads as TGTGCCAGCAGCAACGGAGAGACCCAGTACTTC. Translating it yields CASSNGETQYF.